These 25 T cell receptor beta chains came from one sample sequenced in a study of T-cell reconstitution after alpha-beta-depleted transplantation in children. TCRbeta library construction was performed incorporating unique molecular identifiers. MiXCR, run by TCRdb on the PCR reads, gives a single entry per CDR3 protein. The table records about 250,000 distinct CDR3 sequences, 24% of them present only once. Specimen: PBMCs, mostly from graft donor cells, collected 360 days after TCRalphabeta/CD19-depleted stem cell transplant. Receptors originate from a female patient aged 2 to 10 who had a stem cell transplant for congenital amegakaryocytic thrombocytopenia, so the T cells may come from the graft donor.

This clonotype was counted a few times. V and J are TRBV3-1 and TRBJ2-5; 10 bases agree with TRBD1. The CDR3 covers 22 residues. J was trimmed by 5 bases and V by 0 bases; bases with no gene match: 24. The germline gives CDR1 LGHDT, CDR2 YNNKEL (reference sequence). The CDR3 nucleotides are TGTGCCAGCAGCCAAGAAAGTAAGGACAGGGGGTGGTTGCTGGTCGTTAAGGAGACCCAGTACTTC. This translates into CASSQESKDRGWLLVVKETQYF.

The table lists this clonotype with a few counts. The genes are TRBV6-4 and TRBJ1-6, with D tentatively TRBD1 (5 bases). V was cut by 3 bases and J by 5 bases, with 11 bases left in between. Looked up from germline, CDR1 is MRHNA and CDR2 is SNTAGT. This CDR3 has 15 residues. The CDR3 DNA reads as TGTGCCAGCAGTGAAAATGGGGCTCATAATTCACCCCTCCACTTT. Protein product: CASSENGAHNSPLHF.

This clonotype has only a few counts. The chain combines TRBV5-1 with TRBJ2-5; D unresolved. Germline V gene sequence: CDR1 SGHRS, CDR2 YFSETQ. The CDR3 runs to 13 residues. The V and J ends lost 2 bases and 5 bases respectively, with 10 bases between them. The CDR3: CASSLVVPETQYF. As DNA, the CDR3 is TGCGCCAGCAGCTTAGTAGTCCCCGAGACCCAGTACTTC.

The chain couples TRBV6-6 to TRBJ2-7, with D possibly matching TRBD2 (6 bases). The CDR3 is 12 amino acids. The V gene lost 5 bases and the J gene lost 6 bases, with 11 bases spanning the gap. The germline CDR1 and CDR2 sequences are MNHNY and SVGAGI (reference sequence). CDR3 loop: CASSPTGAEQYF. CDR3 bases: TGTGCCAGCAGTCCAACGGGAGCCGAGCAGTACTTC.

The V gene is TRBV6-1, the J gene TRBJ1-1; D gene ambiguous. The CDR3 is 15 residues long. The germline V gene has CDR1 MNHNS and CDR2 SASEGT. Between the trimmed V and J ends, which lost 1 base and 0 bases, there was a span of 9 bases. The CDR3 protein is CASSEGTAMNTEAFF. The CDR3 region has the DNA TGTGCCAGCAGTGAAGGGACGGCTATGAACACTGAAGCTTTCTTT.

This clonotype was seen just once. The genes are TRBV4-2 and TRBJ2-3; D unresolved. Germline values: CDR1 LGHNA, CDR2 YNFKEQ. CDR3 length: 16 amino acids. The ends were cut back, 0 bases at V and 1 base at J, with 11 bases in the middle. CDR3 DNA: TGTGCCAGCAGCCAAGACTTGGCGGTCGGCACAGATACGCAGTATTTT. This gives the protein CASSQDLAVGTDTQYF.

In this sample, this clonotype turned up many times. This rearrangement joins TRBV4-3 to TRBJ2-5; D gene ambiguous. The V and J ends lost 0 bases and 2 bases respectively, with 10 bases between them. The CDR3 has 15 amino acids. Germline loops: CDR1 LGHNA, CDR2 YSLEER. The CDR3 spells CASSQDRVGQETQYF. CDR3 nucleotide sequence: TGCGCCAGCAGCCAAGATCGGGTGGGACAAGAGACCCAGTACTTC.

This CDR3 is CASSLEGLGYTF. The DNA for the CDR3 is TGCGCCAGCAGCTTGGAAGGACTAGGCTACACCTTC. The chain joins TRBV5-1 to TRBJ1-2; D is undetermined. Trimming stripped 0 bases from V and 8 bases from J, with 8 bases between. CDR3 length: 12 residues. Per germline, CDR1 SGHRS and CDR2 YFSETQ.

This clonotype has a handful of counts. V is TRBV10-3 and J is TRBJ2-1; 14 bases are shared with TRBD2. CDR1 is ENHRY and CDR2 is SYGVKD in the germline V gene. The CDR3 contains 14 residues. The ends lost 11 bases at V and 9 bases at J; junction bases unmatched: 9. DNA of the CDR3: TGTGCCGGGGGGGGACTAGCGGGAGTATCTGAGCAGTTCTTC. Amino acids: CAGGGLAGVSEQFF.

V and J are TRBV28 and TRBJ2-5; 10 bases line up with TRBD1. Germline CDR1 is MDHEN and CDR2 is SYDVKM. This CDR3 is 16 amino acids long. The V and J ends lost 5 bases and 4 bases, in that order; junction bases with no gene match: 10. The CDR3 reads CASSPAPGQGPETQYF. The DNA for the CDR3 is TGTGCCAGCAGTCCGGCCCCGGGACAGGGGCCAGAGACCCAGTACTTC. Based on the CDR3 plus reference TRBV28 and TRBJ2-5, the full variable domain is DVKVTQSSRYLVKRTGEKVFLECVQDMDHENMFWYRQDPGLGLRLIYFSYDVKMKEKGDIPEGYSVSREKKERFSLILESASTNQTSMYLCASSPAPGQGPETQYFGPGTRLLVL.

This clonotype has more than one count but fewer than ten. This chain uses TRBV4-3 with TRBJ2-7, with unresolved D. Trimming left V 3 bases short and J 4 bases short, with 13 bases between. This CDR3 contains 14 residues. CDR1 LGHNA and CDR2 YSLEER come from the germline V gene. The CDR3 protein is CASSQGRPSYEQYF. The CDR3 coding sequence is TGCGCCAGCAGCCAGGGCCGGCCTTCTTACGAGCAGTACTTC.

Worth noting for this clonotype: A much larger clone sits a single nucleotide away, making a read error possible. The CDR3 DNA sequence: TGCGCCAGCGGCTTGGCCGGGGGAGCCTCCTACGAGCAGTACTTC. Residues: CASGLAGGASYEQYF. The V call is TRBV5-1, the J call TRBJ2-7; D is perhaps TRBD2 (6 bases). This CDR3 is built from 15 residues. Germline V CDR1 and CDR2: SGHRS, YFSETQ.

CDR3 nucleotide sequence: TGTGCCATCAGTGGTTTGAGCTCTGGGGCCAACGTCCTGACTTTC. This sequence encodes CAISGLSSGANVLTF. The V and J genes are TRBV10-3 and TRBJ2-6; D uncertain. Germline V lookup: CDR1 ENHRY, CDR2 SYGVKD. The V gene lost 4 bases and the J gene lost 0 bases, with 7 bases spanning the gap. This CDR3 region has 15 residues.

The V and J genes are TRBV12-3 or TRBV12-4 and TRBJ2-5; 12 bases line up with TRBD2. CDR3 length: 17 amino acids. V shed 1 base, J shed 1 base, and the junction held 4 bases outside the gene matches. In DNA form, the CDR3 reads TGTGCCAGCAGTTTAGTGACTAGCGGGGGTACCCAAGAGACCCAGTACTTC. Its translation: CASSLVTSGGTQETQYF.

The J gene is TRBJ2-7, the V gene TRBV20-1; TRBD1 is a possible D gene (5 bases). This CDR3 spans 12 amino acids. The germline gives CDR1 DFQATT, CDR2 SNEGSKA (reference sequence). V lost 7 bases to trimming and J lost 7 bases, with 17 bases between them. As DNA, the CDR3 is TGCAGTGGTCTGGTGGGCTACAGGGAGCAGTACTTC. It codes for CSGLVGYREQYF.

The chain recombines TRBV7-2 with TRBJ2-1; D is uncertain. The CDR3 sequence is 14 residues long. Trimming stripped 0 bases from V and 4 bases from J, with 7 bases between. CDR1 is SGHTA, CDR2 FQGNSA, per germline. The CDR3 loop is CASSLAPRYNEQFF. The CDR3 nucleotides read TGTGCCAGCAGCTTAGCTCCTAGATACAATGAGCAGTTCTTC.

CDR3 nucleotide sequence: TGTGCCAGCAGCCAAGAGGGTACAGATACGCAGTATTTT. Its translation is CASSQEGTDTQYF. V and J are TRBV3-1 and TRBJ2-3, with D hard to call. This CDR3 contains 13 residues. CDR1 LGHDT and CDR2 YNNKEL come from the germline V gene (reference sequence). Trimming cost V 0 bases and J 3 bases, with 4 bases left between them.

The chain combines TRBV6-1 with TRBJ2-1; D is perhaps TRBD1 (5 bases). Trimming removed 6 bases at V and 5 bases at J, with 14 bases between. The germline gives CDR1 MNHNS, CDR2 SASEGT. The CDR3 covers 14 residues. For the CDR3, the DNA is TGTGCCAGCAGCTTGGACAAAACCGACAATGAGCAGTTCTTC. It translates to CASSLDKTDNEQFF.

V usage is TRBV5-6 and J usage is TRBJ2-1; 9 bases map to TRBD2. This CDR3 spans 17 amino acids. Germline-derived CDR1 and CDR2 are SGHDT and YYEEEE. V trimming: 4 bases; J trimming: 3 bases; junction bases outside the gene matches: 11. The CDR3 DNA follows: TGTGCCAGCAGCCGACAGGCCGGGACTAGCAGCTACAATGAGCAGTTCTTC. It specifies CASSRQAGTSSYNEQFF.

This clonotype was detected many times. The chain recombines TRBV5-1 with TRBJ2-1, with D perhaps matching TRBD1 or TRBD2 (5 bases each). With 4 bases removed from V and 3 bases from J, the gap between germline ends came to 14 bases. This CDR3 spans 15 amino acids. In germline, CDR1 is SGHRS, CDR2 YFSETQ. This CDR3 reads CASSLPGRRYNEQFF. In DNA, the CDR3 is TGCGCCAGCAGCCTTCCGGGACGCCGCTACAATGAGCAGTTCTTC.

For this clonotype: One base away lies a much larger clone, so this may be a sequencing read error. In DNA, the CDR3 is TGTGCCTTCAGACGACTAAGCGAGACCACAGATACGCAGTATTTT. Amino acids: CAFRRLSETTDTQYF. V gene TRBV10-3 combines with J gene TRBJ2-3; D might be TRBD2 (5 bases). The germline CDR1 and CDR2 sequences are ENHRY and SYGVKD. This CDR3 comprises 15 residues.

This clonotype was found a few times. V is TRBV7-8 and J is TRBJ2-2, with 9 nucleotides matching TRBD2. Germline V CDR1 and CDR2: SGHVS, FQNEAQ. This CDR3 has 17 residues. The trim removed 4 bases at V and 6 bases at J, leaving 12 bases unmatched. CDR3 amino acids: CASSSEPAGLAPGELFF. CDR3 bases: TGTGCCAGCAGCTCAGAACCCGCGGGACTAGCCCCCGGGGAGCTGTTTTTT.

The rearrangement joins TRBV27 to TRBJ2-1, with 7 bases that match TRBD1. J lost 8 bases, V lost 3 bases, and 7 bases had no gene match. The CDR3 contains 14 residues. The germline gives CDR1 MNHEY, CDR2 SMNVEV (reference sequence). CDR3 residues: CASSFQGDFHEQFF. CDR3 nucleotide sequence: TGTGCCAGCAGTTTTCAGGGGGATTTCCATGAGCAGTTCTTC.

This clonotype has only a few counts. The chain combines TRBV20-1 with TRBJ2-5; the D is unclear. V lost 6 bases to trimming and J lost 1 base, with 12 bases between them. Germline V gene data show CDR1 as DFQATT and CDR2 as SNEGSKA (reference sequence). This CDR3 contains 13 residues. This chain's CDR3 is CSAKLSPQETQYF. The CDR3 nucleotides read TGCAGTGCAAAACTGAGTCCCCAAGAGACCCAGTACTTC.

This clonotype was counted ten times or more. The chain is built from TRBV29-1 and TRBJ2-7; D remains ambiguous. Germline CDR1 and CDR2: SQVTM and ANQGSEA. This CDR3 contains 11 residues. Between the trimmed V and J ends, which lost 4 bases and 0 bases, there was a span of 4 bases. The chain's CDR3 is CSVVLSYEQYF. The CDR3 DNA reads TGCAGCGTTGTCCTCTCCTACGAGCAGTACTTC.